This T cell receptor beta chain was obtained from a study of blood T cell repertoires in COVID-19. The overall study: The samples span acute and convalescent COVID-19 from the United States, Italy and Spain. Sources were T cells, B-cell-depleted T cells, or PBMCs; the material itself was cDNA or gDNA.

In the original analysis: The assay estimated nucleated cells by amplifying reference gene primers. Sequencing used immunoSEQ multiplex PCR; TCRdb keeps in-frame clones, though not all of them. That table supplies the V and J calls and clone size; D and trimming were determined from the DNA. Found here are about 320,000 clones, roughly 82% of them singletons; the top ten hold under 2%. V lost 3 bases and J lost 1, with 9 bases in between. This CDR3 has 14 residues. Germline V lookup: CDR1 MNHEY, CDR2 SVGEGT. The source of this sequence is a woman between 45 and 65 years old with acute or convalescent COVID-19. This sequence joins TRBV6-2 or TRBV6-3 and TRBJ1-2; tentative D call: TRBD1 (5 bases). Source material: peripheral blood. In nucleotides, the CDR3 is TGTGCCAGCAGTTATGGGACTTATAACTATGGCTACACCTTC. It encodes CASSYGTYNYGYTF.